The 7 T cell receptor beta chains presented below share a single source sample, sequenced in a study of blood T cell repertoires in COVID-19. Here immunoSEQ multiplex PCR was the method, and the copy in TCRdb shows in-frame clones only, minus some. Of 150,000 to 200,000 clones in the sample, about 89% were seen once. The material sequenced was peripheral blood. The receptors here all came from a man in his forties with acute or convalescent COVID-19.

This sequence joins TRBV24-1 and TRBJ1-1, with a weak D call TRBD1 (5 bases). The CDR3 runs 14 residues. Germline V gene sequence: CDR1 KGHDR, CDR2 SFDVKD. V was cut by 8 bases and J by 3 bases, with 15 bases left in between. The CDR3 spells CATKKGPLYTEAFF. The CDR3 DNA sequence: TGTGCCACCAAAAAGGGGCCCCTATACACTGAAGCTTTCTTT.

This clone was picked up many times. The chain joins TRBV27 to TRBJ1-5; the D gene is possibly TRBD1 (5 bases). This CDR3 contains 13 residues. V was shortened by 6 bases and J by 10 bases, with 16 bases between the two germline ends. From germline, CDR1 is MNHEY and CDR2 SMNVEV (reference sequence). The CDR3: CASRMGQGGPQHF. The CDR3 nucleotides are TGTGCCAGCAGAATGGGGCAGGGCGGACCCCAGCATTTT.

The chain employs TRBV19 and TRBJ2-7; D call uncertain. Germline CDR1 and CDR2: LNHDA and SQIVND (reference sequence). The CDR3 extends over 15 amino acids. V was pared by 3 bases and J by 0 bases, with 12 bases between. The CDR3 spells CASSMRRSLSYEQYF. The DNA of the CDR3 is TGTGCCAGTAGTATGCGTCGGTCCCTCTCCTACGAGCAGTACTTC.

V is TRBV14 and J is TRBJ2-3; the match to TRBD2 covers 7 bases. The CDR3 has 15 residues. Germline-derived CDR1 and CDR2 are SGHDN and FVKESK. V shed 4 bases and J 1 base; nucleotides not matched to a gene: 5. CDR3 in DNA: TGTGCCAGCAGCCTCCGGGGGGTTCGCACAGATACGCAGTATTTT. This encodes CASSLRGVRTDTQYF.

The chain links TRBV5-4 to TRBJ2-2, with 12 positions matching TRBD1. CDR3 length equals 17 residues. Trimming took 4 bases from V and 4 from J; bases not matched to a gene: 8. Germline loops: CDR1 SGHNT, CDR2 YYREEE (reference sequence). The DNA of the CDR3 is TGTGCCAGCAGCATGGGGACAGGGGGCGCTATCACCGGGGAGCTGTTTTTT. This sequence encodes CASSMGTGGAITGELFF. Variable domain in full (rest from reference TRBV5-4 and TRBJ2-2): ETGVTQSPTHLIKTRGQQVTLRCSSQSGHNTVSWYQQALGQGPQFIFQYYREEENGRGNFPPRFSGLQFPNYSSELNVNALELDDSALYLCASSMGTGGAITGELFFGEGSRLTVL.

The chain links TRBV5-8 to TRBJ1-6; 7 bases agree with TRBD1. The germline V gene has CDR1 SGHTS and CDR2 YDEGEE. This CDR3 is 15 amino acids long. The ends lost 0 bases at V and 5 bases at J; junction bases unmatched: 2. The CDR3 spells CASSLEGQNNSPLHF. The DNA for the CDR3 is TGTGCCAGCAGCTTGGAGGGACAGAATAATTCACCCCTCCACTTT.

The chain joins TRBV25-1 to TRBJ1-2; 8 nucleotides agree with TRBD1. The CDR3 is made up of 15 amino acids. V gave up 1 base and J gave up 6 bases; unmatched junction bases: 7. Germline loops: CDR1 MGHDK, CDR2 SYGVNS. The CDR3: CASSEFARGLDGYTF. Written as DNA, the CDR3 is TGTGCCAGCAGTGAATTCGCCAGGGGGCTGGATGGCTACACCTTC.